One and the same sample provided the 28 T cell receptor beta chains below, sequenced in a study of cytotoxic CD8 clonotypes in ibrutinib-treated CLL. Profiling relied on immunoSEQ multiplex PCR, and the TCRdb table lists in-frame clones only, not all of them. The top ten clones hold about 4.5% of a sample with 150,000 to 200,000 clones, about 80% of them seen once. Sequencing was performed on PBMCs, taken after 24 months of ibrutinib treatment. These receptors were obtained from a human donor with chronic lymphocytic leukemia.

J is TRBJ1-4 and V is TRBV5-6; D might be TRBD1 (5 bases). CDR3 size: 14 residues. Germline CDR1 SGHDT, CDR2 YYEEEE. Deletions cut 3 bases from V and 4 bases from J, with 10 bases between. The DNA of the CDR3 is TGTGCCAGCAGCTGGGGACTGTTTAATGAAAAACTGTTTTTT. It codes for CASSWGLFNEKLFF.

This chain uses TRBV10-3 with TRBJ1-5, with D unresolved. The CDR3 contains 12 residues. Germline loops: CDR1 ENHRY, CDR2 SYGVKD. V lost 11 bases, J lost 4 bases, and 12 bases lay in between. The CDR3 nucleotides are TGTGCCGTCGGGTTTGGGAATCAGCCCCAGCATTTT. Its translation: CAVGFGNQPQHF.

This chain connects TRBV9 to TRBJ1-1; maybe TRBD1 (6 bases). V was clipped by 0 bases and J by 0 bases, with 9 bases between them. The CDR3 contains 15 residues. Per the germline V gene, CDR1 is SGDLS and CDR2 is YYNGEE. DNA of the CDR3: TGTGCCAGCAGCGTAGAAGGGACACTGAACACTGAAGCTTTCTTT. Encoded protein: CASSVEGTLNTEAFF.

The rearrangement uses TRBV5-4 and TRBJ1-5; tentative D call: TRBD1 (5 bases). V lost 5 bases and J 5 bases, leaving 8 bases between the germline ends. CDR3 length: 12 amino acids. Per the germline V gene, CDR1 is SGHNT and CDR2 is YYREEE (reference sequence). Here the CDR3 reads CASSQGDQPQHF. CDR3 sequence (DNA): TGTGCCAGCAGTCAGGGAGATCAGCCCCAGCATTTT.

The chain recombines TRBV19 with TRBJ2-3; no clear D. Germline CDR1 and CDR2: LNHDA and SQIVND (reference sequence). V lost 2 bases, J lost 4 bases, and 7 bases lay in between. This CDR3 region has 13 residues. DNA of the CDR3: TGTGCCAGTAGTATAATGGGTCCAGATACGCAGTATTTT. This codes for CASSIMGPDTQYF.

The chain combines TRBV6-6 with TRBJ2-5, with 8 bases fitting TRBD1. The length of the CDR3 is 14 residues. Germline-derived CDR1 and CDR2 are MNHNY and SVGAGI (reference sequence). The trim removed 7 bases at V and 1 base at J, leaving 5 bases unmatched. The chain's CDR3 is CASNNRGSQETQYF. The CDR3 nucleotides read TGTGCCAGCAACAACAGGGGGAGCCAAGAGACCCAGTACTTC.

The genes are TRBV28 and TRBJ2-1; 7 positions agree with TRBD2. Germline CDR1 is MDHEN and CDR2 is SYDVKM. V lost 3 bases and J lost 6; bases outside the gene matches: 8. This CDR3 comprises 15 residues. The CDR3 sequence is CASSLVGGFSNEQFF. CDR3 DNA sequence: TGTGCCAGCAGTTTGGTCGGGGGGTTTTCCAATGAGCAGTTCTTC.

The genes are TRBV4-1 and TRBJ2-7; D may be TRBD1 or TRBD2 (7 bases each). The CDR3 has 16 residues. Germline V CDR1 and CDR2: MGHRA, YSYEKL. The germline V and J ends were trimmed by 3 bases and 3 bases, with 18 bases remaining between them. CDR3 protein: CASSHRGAGGLYEQYF. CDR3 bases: TGCGCCAGCAGCCACCGGGGGGCAGGGGGTCTCTACGAGCAGTACTTC.

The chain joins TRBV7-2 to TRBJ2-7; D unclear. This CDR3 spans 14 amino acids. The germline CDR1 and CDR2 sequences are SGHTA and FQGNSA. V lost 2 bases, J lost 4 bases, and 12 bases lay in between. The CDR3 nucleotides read TGTGCCAGCAGCTTACAGGATCGCTATTACGAGCAGTACTTC. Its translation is CASSLQDRYYEQYF. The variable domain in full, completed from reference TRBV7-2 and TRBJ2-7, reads GAGVSQSPSNKVTEKGKDVELRCDPISGHTALYWYRQSLGQGLEFLIYFQGNSAPDKSGLPSDRFSAERTGGSVSTLTIQRTQQEDSAVYLCASSLQDRYYEQYFGPGTRLTVT.

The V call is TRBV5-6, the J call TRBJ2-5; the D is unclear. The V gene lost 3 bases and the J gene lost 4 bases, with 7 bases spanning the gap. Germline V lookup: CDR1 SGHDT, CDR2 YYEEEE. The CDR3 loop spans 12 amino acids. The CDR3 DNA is TGTGCCAGCAGCTCAGCTGGAGAGACCCAGTACTTC. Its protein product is CASSSAGETQYF.

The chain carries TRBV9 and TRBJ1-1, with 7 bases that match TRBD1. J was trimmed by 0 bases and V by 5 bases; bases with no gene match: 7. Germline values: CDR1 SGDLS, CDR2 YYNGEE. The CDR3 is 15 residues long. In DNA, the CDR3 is TGTGCCAGCAGGAACACCGGGACAGTGAACACTGAAGCTTTCTTT. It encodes CASRNTGTVNTEAFF.

As DNA, the CDR3 is TGTGCCAGCAGCCTGCGGGGAGGGGATACGCAGTATTTT. This codes for CASSLRGGDTQYF. The V call is TRBV9, the J call TRBJ2-3; the match to TRBD2 covers 7 bases. Germline V gene lookup returns CDR1 SGDLS and CDR2 YYNGEE. V shed 4 bases, J shed 6 bases, and the junction held 5 bases outside the gene matches. This CDR3 comprises 13 residues.

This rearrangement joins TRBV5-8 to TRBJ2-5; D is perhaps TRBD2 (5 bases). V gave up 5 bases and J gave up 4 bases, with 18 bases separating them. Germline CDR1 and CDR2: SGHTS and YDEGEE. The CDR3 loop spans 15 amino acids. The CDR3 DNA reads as TGTGCCAGCAGATATCCTCCCCGGGGTGGAGAGACCCAGTACTTC. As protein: CASRYPPRGGETQYF.

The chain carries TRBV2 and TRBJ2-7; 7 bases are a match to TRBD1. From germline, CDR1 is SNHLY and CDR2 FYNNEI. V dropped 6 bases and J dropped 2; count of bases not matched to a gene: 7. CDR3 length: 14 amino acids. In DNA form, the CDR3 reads TGTGCCAGCAGAGGACAGGTAGCAACCTACGAGCAGTACTTC. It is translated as CASRGQVATYEQYF.

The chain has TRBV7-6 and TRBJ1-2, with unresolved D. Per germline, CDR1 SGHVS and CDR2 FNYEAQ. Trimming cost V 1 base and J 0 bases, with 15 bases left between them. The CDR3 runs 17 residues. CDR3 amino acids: CASSLESRPATNYGYTF. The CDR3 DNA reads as TGTGCCAGCAGCTTAGAGTCCCGACCAGCTACTAACTATGGCTACACCTTC.

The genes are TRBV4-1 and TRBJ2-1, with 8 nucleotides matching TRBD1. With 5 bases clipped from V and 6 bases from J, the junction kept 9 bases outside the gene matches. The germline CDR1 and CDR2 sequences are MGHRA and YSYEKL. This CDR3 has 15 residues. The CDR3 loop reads CASSLDRVSFNEQFF. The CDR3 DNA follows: TGCGCCAGCAGCTTGGACAGGGTTAGCTTCAATGAGCAGTTCTTC.

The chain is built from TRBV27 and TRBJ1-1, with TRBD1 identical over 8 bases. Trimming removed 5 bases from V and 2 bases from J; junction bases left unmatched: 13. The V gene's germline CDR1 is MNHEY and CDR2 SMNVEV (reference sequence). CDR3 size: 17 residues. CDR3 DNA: TGTGCCAGCAGTCTTTACCGACAGGGGAGGGGAAACACTGAAGCTTTCTTT. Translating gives CASSLYRQGRGNTEAFF.

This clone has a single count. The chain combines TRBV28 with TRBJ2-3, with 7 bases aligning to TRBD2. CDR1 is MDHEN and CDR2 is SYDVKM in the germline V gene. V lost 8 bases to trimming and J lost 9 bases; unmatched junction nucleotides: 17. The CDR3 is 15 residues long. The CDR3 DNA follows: TGTGCCAGCCAGCGGGACGAGAGGCCCACAGCCACGCAGTATTTT. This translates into CASQRDERPTATQYF.

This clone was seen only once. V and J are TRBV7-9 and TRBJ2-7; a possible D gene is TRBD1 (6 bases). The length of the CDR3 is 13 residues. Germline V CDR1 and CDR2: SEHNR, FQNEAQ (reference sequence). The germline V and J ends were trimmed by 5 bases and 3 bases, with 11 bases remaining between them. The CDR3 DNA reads TGTGCCAGCAGCCCAGGGGTCAGCTACGAGCAGTACTTC. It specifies CASSPGVSYEQYF.

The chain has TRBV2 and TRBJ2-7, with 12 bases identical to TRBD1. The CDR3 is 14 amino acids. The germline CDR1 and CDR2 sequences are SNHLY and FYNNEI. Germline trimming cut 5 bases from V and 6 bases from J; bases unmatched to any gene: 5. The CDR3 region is CASSWDRGRSEQYF. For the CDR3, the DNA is TGTGCCAGCAGTTGGGACAGGGGGCGAAGCGAGCAGTACTTC.

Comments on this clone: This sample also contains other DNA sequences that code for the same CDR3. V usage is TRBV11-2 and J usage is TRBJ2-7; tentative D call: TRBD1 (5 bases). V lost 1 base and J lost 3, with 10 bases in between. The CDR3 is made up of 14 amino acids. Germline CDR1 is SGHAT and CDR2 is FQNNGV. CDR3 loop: CASSLGPGNYEQYF. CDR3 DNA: TGTGCCAGCAGCTTAGGCCCAGGGAACTACGAGCAGTACTTC.

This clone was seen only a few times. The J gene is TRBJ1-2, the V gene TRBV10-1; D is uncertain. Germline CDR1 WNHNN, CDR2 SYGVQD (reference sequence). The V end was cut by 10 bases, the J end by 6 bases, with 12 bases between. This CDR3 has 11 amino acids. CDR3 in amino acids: CAKEKLDGYTF. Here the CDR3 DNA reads TGCGCCAAAGAGAAACTGGATGGCTACACCTTC.

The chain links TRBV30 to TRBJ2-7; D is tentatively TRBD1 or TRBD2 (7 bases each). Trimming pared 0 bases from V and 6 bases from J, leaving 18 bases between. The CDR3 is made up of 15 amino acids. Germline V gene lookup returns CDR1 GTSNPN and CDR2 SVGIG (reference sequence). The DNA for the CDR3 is TGTGCCTGGAGTGTAGGGGTCAGGGGGGGGCTCGAGCAGTACTTC. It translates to CAWSVGVRGGLEQYF.

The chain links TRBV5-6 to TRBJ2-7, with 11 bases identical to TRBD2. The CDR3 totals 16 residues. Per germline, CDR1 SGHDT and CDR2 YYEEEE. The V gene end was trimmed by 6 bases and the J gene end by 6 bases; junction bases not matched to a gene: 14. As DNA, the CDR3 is TGTGCCAGCATCCTGGGGGGTACTAGCGGGAGCGGCGAGCAGTACTTC. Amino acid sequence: CASILGGTSGSGEQYF.

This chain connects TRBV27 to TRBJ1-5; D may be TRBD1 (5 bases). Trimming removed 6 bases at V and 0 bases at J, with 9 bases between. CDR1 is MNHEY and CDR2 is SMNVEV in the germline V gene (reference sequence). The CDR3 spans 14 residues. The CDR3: CASSGGYSNQPQHF. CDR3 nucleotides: TGTGCCAGCAGCGGGGGGTATAGCAATCAGCCCCAGCATTTT.

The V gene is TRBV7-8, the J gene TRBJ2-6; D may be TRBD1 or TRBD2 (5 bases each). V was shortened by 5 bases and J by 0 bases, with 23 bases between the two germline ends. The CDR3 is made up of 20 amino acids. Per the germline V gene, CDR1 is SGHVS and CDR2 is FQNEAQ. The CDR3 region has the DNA TGTGCCAGCAGCACCCGGGGCAGGGTTAGCAGTAGCTCTGGGGCCAACGTCCTGACTTTC. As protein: CASSTRGRVSSSSGANVLTF.

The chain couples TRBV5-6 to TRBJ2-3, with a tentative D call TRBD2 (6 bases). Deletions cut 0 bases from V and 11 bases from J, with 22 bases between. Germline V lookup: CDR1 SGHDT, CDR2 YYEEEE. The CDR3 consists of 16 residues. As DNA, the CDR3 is TGTGCCAGCAGCTTGGCAGGGACTCCGCCGGTCTTAAGGCAGTATTTT. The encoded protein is CASSLAGTPPVLRQYF.

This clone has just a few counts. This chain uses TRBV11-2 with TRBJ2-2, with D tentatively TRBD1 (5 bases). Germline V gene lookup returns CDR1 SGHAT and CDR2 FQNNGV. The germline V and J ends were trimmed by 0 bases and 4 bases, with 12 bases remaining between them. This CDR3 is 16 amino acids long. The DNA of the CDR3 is TGTGCCAGCAGCTTAGACCTCCAGGGTTTCACCGGGGAGCTGTTTTTT. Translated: CASSLDLQGFTGELFF.